These 25 T cell receptor beta chains were sequenced from one sample in a study of regulatory T cells in long-lasting Graves disease. This sample's time point: newly diagnosed GD, antithyroid drugs for less than 3 months. RNA extracted from PBMCs served as the sequencing template. In building TCR beta libraries, iRepertoire HTBI primers were used together with Arm-PCR of CDR3 regions. TCRdb re-derived calls from the multiplex PCR reads in MiXCR, one entry per CDR3 protein. The repertoire holds roughly 380,000 distinct CDR3 sequences, with roughly 16% as singletons. The sample here was peripheral blood mononuclear cells (PBMCs), taken at new diagnosis, from a patient treated with antithyroid drugs. The receptors were sampled from a female donor with Graves disease.

This clonotype showed up many times. The genes are TRBV19 and TRBJ1-2, with D perhaps matching TRBD1 (5 bases). Between the trimmed V and J ends, which lost 0 bases and 5 bases, there was a span of 10 bases. This CDR3 spans 14 amino acids. CDR1 is LNHDA and CDR2 is SQIVND in the germline V gene (reference sequence). CDR3 loop: CASSIEARVYGYTF. CDR3 nucleotides: TGTGCCAGTAGTATAGAGGCCAGGGTTTATGGCTACACCTTC. The full variable domain, its missing parts supplied by reference TRBV19 and TRBJ1-2, is DGGITQSPKYLFRKEGQNVTLSCEQNLNHDAMYWYRQDPGQGLRLIYYSQIVNDFQKGDIAEGYSVSREKKESFPLTVTSAQKNPTAFYLCASSIEARVYGYTFGSGTRLTVV.

As to this clonotype: With only one base between it and a far larger clone, this is likely a read error. The CDR3 end shows no conserved phenylalanine or tryptophan, and so a read error is likely. The CDR3 DNA reads as TGTGCCAGCAGGACGGGACAGATATCCTACAATGAGCAGTTCCTC. This encodes CASRTGQISYNEQFL. The gene calls are TRBV13 and TRBJ2-1, with 7 bases fitting TRBD1. J gave up 1 base and V 6 bases, and 6 bases lay outside the gene matches. The CDR3 sequence is 15 residues long. Germline V gene lookup returns CDR1 PRHDT and CDR2 FYEKMQ (reference sequence).

This clonotype was seen ten or more times. The J gene is TRBJ2-3, the V gene TRBV20-1; 7 bases fit TRBD1. The V and J ends lost 7 bases and 2 bases, in that order; junction bases with no gene match: 6. The germline CDR1 and CDR2 sequences are DFQATT and SNEGSKA (reference sequence). The CDR3 runs to 13 residues. Here the CDR3 DNA reads TGCAGTGAAGGGGGCAGGCACACAGATACGCAGTATTTT. This sequence encodes CSEGGRHTDTQYF.

Concerning this clonotype itself: A much more abundant neighbour one base away suggests this may be a read error. This rearrangement joins TRBV20-1 to TRBJ2-7, with 7 bases lining up with TRBD1. The junction had 14 bases not matched to a gene; V was cut back by 7 bases and J by 5 bases. This CDR3 contains 14 residues. Germline-derived CDR1 and CDR2 are DFQATT and SNEGSKA (reference sequence). The DNA of the CDR3 is TGCAGTGTTGAGGGGGCCCTCGGTGATGACGAGCAGTACTTC. Encoded protein: CSVEGALGDDEQYF.

This clonotype was seen at least ten times. The J gene is TRBJ1-1, the V gene TRBV11-1, with TRBD1 as a possible D gene (6 bases). Germline V gene data show CDR1 as SGHAT and CDR2 as FQDESV (reference sequence). The CDR3 is made up of 13 amino acids. Between the trimmed V and J ends, which lost 5 bases and 6 bases, there was a span of 13 bases. CDR3 sequence (DNA): TGTGCCAGCAGCCGTTTAGGGGGGGCTGAAGCTTTCTTT. It yields the protein CASSRLGGAEAFF. The full variable domain, in which reference TRBV11-1 and TRBJ1-1 provide the parts outside the CDR3, is EAEVAQSPRYKITEKSQAVAFWCDPISGHATLYWYRQILGQGPELLVQFQDESVVDDSQLPKDRFSAERLKGVDSTLKIQPAELGDSAMYLCASSRLGGAEAFFGQGTRLTVV.

This clonotype was observed many times. V usage is TRBV19 and J usage is TRBJ1-1; 10 nucleotides align to TRBD1. V was clipped by 4 bases and J by 4 bases; unmatched bases: 12. The CDR3 has 17 amino acids. Per the germline V gene, CDR1 is LNHDA and CDR2 is SQIVND (reference sequence). The CDR3 is CASSTSYPRDRGTEAFF. The DNA for the CDR3 is TGTGCCAGTAGTACCTCCTACCCGCGGGACAGGGGCACTGAAGCTTTCTTT.

This clonotype was counted many times. The J gene is TRBJ1-1, the V gene TRBV6-2 or TRBV6-3, with no clear D. This CDR3 region has 12 residues. CDR1 is MNHEY, CDR2 SVGEGT, per germline. Trimming removed 1 base at V and 5 bases at J, with 5 bases between. The CDR3 DNA reads as TGTGCCAGCAGTTACTATCAAACTGAAGCTTTCTTT. Translation gives CASSYYQTEAFF.

This clonotype was observed once. The rearrangement links TRBV10-3 to TRBJ1-1; possibly TRBD1 for D (5 bases). The CDR3 sequence is 14 residues long. Germline CDR1 and CDR2: ENHRY and SYGVKD. Trimming removed 4 bases at V and 3 bases at J, with 12 bases between. Here the CDR3 DNA reads TGTGCCATCAGTGTATGGGGAGGGGACACTGAAGCTTTCTTT. Protein: CAISVWGGDTEAFF.

This clonotype was detected many times. The rearrangement links TRBV5-8 to TRBJ2-7; D perhaps matches TRBD2 (7 bases). The germline gives CDR1 SGHTS, CDR2 YDEGEE. The CDR3 totals 16 residues. V shed 0 bases and J shed 5 bases, with 18 bases lying between them. The CDR3 sequence: CASSLEGGRASHEQYF. CDR3 sequence (DNA): TGTGCCAGCAGCTTGGAGGGGGGGCGAGCTTCCCACGAGCAGTACTTC.

This clonotype was recorded many times. One junction end does not reproduce the germline sequence, and a read error may be involved. The chain employs TRBV5-1 and TRBJ2-7; no reliable D call. The CDR3 loop spans 13 amino acids. CDR1 SGHRS and CDR2 YFSETQ come from the germline V gene. CDR3 nucleotides: TGTGCCAGCAGCTTGGTACAAGACTACGAGCAGTACTTC. This gives the protein CASSLVQDYEQYF. Filled out from reference TRBV5-1 and TRBJ2-7, the complete variable domain reads KAGVTQTPRYLIKTRGQQVTLSCSPISGHRSVSWYQQTPGQGLQFLFEYFSETQRNKGNFPGRFSGRQFSNSRSEMNVSTLELGDSALYLCASSLVQDYEQYFGPGTRLTVT.

This clonotype was counted many times. A read error may account for a junction end that differs from germline. This rearrangement joins TRBV20-1 to TRBJ1-1; D is unclear. The germline V gene has CDR1 DFQATT and CDR2 SNEGSKA (reference sequence). This CDR3 has 9 residues. Here the CDR3 DNA reads TGCAGTGCTGAGGTCCCGGGCTCCTTT. Residues: CSAEVPGSF.

At least ten counts were recorded for this clonotype. The rearrangement uses TRBV2 and TRBJ1-1; D gene uncertain. The V gene lost 8 bases and the J gene lost 0 bases, with 10 bases spanning the gap. The CDR3 is made up of 13 amino acids. Germline CDR1 and CDR2: SNHLY and FYNNEI. CDR3 sequence reads: CASGREMNTEAFF. Here the CDR3 DNA reads TGTGCCAGCGGCCGGGAAATGAACACTGAAGCTTTCTTT.

This clonotype occurred a few times. This rearrangement joins TRBV7-3 to TRBJ2-1; the match to TRBD2 covers 8 bases. Germline V gives CDR1 SGHTA, CDR2 FQGTGA. This CDR3 comprises 13 residues. The V and J ends lost 1 base and 13 bases, in that order; junction bases with no gene match: 6. CDR3 amino acids: CASSLKGGGPQFF. The CDR3 nucleotides read TGTGCCAGCAGCTTAAAAGGCGGGGGGCCCCAGTTCTTC.

This clonotype was recorded many times. The chain has TRBV7-8 and TRBJ1-2; tentatively, D is TRBD1 (5 bases). V gave up 5 bases and J gave up 9 bases, with 13 bases separating them. Per germline, CDR1 SGHVS and CDR2 FQNEAQ. This CDR3 is built from 12 residues. CDR3 coding DNA: TGTGCCAGCAGCGGGAGTGGGGGGAGCTACACCTTC. Its protein is CASSGSGGSYTF. Together with reference TRBV7-8 and TRBJ1-2, the CDR3 gives the full variable domain: GAGVSQSPRYKVAKRGQDVALRCDPISGHVSLFWYQQALGQGPEFLTYFQNEAQLDKSGLPSDRFFAERPEGSVSTLKIQRTQQEDSAVYLCASSGSGGSYTFGSGTRLTVV.

In this sample, this clonotype turned up many times. The rearrangement uses TRBV20-1 and TRBJ2-1; D gene unclear. Trimming cost V 3 bases and J 4 bases, with 4 bases left between them. Per the germline V gene, CDR1 is DFQATT and CDR2 is SNEGSKA (reference sequence). The CDR3 has 11 residues. For the CDR3, the DNA is TGCAGTGCTAGGAGTTACAATGAGCAGTTCTTC. Protein: CSARSYNEQFF.

Many counts were recorded for this clonotype. The chain uses TRBV10-3 and TRBJ1-1, with D unresolved. V was shortened by 0 bases and J by 1 base, with 9 bases between the two germline ends. Germline CDR1 and CDR2: ENHRY and SYGVKD. The CDR3 is 15 amino acids. CDR3 in amino acids: CAISESAVENTEAFF. CDR3 nucleotides: TGTGCCATCAGTGAGTCGGCGGTGGAGAACACTGAAGCTTTCTTT.

This clonotype was detected ten times or more. This sequence joins TRBV10-1 and TRBJ2-5; D is unresolved. This CDR3 spans 14 amino acids. V was shortened by 3 bases and J by 4 bases, with 12 bases between the two germline ends. Germline V gene data show CDR1 as WNHNN and CDR2 as SYGVQD (reference sequence). CDR3 bases: TGCGCCAGCAGTGAAAGTTCGGCTCGAGAGACCCAGTACTTC. It is translated as CASSESSARETQYF.

This clonotype was recorded at least ten times. The chain has TRBV18 and TRBJ2-3; D not resolved. Germline CDR1 reads KGHSH; CDR2 reads LQKENI. V was clipped by 2 bases and J by 5 bases, with 14 bases between them. The CDR3 totals 15 residues. CDR3 in amino acids: CASSPDSDPGDTQYF. The CDR3 nucleotides read TGTGCCAGCTCACCAGACTCAGACCCCGGAGATACGCAGTATTTT.

This clonotype was recorded many times. This chain connects TRBV12-3 or TRBV12-4 to TRBJ1-5; D ambiguous. Trimming shortened V by 7 bases and J by 5 bases, and 15 bases separated the two germline ends. The CDR3 has 14 residues. In DNA, the CDR3 is TGTGCCAGCACCCCACAGATAGATTATCAGCCCCAGCATTTT. The encoded protein is CASTPQIDYQPQHF.

At least ten counts were recorded for this clonotype. The chain uses TRBV7-2 and TRBJ2-1; 7 bases are shared with TRBD2. This CDR3 spans 15 amino acids. Germline CDR1 SGHTA, CDR2 FQGNSA. V was pared by 1 base and J by 7 bases, with 7 bases of the junction left unmatched. CDR3 in amino acids: CASSLGGGAGNEQFF. The CDR3 DNA is TGTGCCAGCAGCTTAGGGGGAGGGGCGGGTAATGAGCAGTTCTTC. The whole variable domain, remainder taken from reference TRBV7-2 and TRBJ2-1, is GAGVSQSPSNKVTEKGKDVELRCDPISGHTALYWYRQSLGQGLEFLIYFQGNSAPDKSGLPSDRFSAERTGGSVSTLTIQRTQQEDSAVYLCASSLGGGAGNEQFFGPGTRLTVL.

This clonotype showed up many times. The V and J genes are TRBV7-9 and TRBJ1-5; D unclear. This CDR3 is built from 17 residues. Germline CDR1 reads SEHNR; CDR2 reads FQNEAQ (reference sequence). V lost 4 bases and J 0 bases, leaving 16 bases between the germline ends. The CDR3 sequence: CASSSSPLLISNQPQHF. The DNA of the CDR3 is TGTGCCAGCAGCTCTTCCCCACTGCTAATTAGCAATCAGCCCCAGCATTTT.

This clonotype was counted a few times. This sequence joins TRBV9 and TRBJ2-1; 10 positions match TRBD2. This CDR3 is 17 amino acids long. Germline V gene lookup returns CDR1 SGDLS and CDR2 YYNGEE. Trimming took 3 bases from V and 0 from J; bases not matched to a gene: 6. CDR3 sequence reads: CASSDRPSGGSYNEQFF. The CDR3 DNA reads as TGTGCCAGCAGCGATCGACCTAGCGGGGGCTCCTACAATGAGCAGTTCTTC.

This clonotype was observed many times. V is TRBV20-1 and J is TRBJ2-7; the D gene is possibly TRBD2 (6 bases). Germline V gene lookup returns CDR1 DFQATT and CDR2 SNEGSKA (reference sequence). Trimming shortened V by 5 bases and J by 0 bases, and 11 bases separated the two germline ends. The CDR3 is 13 residues long. The chain's CDR3 is CSADGTRSYEQYF. The CDR3, as DNA: TGCAGTGCTGACGGGACTCGCTCCTACGAGCAGTACTTC.

DNA of the CDR3: TGTGCCACCCAGGATCCGAGCGGGAGAAATGAGCAGTTCTTC. The encoded protein is CATQDPSGRNEQFF. V usage is TRBV15 and J usage is TRBJ2-1, with 8 bases aligning to TRBD2. Germline lookup yields CDR1 LNHNV and CDR2 YYDKDF (reference sequence). Trimming took 8 bases from V and 7 from J; bases not matched to a gene: 10. This CDR3 has 14 amino acids.

As concerns this clonotype: A much larger clone lies a single base off, so this may be a read error. The chain is built from TRBV24-1 and TRBJ2-7, with unresolved D. Germline CDR1 and CDR2: KGHDR and SFDVKD. V was clipped by 3 bases and J by 7 bases, with 12 bases between them. The CDR3 loop spans 13 amino acids. The CDR3 DNA reads as TGTGCCACCAGTGATGAACTTTTCTTAGAGCAGTACTTC. Encoded protein: CATSDELFLEQYF.